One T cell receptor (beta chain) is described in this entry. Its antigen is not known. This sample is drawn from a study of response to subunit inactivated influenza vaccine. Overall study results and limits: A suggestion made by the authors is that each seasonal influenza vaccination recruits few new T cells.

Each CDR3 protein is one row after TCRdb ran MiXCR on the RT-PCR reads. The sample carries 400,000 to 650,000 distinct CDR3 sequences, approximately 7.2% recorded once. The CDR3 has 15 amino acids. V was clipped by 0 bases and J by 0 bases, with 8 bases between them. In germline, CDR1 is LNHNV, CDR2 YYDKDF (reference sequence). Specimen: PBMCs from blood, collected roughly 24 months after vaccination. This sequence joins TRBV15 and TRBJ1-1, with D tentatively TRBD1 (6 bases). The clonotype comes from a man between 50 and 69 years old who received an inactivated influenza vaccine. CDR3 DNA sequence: TGTGCCACCAGCAGAGATCAGGGGTTGAACACTGAAGCTTTCTTT. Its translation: CATSRDQGLNTEAFF.